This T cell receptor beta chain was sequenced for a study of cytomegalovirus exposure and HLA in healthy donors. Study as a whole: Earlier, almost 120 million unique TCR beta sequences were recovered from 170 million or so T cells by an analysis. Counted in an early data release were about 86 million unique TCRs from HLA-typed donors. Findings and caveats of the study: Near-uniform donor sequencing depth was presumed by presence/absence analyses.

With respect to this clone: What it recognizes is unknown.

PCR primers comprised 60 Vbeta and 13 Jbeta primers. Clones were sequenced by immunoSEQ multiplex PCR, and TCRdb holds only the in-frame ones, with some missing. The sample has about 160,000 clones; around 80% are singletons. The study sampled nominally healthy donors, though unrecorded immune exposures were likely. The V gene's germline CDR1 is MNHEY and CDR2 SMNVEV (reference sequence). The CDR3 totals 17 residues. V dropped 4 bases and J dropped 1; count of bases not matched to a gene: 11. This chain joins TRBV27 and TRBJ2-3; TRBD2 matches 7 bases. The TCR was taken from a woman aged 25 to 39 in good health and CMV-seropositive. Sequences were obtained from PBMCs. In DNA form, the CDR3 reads TGTGCCAGCAGTTCCAACGGGGGGTACCCTGGCACAGATACGCAGTATTTT. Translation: CASSSNGGYPGTDTQYF.